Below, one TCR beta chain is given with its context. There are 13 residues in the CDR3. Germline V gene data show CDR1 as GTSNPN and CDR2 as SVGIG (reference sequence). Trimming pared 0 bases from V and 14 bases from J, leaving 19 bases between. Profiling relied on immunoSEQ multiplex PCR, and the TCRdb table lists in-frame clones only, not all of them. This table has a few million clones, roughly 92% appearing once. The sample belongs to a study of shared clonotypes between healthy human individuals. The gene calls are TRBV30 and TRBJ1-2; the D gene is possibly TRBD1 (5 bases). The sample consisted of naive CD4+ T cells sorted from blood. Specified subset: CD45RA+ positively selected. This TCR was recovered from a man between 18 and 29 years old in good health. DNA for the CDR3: TGTGCCTGGAGTGTTATCGGGGCTCGGACGGAAACCTTC. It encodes CAWSVIGARTETF.